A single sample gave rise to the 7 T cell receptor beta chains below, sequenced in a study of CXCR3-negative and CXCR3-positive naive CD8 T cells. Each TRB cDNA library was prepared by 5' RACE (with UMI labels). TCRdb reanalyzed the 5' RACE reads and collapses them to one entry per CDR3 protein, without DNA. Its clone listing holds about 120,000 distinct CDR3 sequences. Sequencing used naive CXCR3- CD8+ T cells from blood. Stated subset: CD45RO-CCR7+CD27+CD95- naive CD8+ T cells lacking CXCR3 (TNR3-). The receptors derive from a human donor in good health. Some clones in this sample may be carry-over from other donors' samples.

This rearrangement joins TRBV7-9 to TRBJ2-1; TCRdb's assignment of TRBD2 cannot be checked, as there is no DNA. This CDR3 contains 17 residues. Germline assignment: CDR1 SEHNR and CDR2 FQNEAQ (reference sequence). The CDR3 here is CASSWLGRPGPKNEQFF. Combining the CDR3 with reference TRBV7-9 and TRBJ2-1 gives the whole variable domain DTGVSQNPRHKITKRGQNVTFRCDPISEHNRLYWYRQTLGQGPEFLTYFQNEAQLEKSRLLSDRFSAERPKGSFSTLEIQRTEQGDSAMYLCASSWLGRPGPKNEQFFGPGTRLTVL.

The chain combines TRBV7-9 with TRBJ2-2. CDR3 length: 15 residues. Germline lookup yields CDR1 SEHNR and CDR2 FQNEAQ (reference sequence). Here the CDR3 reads CASSFPAPNTGELFF.

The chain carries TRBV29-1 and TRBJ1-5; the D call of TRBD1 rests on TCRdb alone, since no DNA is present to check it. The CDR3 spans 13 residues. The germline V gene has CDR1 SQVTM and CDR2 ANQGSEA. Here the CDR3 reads CSVGQGNNQPQHF.

CDR3 in amino acids: CSARDSGYEQYF. The chain employs TRBV20-1 and TRBJ2-7. The CDR3 loop spans 12 amino acids. Germline values: CDR1 DFQATT, CDR2 SNEGSKA (reference sequence).

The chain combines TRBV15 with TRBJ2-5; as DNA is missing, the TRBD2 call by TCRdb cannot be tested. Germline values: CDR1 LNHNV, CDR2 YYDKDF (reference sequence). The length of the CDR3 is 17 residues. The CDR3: CATSSLGLADNQETQYF.

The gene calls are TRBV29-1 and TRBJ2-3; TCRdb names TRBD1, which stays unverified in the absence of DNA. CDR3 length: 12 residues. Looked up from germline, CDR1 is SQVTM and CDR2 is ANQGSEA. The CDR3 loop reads CSAEQGTDTQYF.

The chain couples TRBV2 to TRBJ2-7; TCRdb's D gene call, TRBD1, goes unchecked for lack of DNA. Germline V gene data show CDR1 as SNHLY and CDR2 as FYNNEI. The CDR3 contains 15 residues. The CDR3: CASRPHGQEKYEQYF.